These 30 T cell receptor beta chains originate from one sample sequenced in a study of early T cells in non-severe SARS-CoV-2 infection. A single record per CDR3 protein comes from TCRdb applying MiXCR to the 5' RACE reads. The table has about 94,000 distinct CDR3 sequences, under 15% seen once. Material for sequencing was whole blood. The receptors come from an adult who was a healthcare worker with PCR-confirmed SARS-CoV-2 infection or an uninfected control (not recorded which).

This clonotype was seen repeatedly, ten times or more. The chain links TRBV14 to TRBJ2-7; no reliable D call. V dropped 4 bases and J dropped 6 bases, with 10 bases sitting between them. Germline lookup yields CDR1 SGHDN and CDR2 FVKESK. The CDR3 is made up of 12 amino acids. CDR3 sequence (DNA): TGTGCCAGCAGCCTCACTCCCCTCGAGCAGTACTTC. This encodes CASSLTPLEQYF.

CDR3 coding DNA: TGCAGCGTTCGGATCCTCCAGGACTCCTACGAGCAGTACTTC. As protein: CSVRILQDSYEQYF. The chain employs TRBV29-1 and TRBJ2-7, with D hard to call. CDR1 SQVTM and CDR2 ANQGSEA come from the germline V gene. The CDR3 covers 14 residues. Trimming left V 5 bases short and J 0 bases short, with 14 bases between.

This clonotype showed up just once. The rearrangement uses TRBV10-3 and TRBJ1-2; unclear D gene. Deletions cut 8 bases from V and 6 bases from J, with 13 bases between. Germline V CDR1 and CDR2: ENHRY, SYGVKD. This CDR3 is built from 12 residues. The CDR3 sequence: CAILSGLNGYTF. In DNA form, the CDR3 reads TGTGCCATCCTCTCGGGCCTAAATGGCTACACCTTC.

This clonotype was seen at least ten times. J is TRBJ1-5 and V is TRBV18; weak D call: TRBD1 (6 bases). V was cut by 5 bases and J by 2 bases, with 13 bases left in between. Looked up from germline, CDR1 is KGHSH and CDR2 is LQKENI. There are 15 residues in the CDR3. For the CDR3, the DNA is TGTGCCAGCTCAGAGGGGGTGGGGCGCAATCAGCCCCAGCATTTT. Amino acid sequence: CASSEGVGRNQPQHF.

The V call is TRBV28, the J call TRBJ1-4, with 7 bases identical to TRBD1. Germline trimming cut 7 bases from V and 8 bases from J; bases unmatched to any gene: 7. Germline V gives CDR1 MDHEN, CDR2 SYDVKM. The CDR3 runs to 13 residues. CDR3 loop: CASKTGSSEKLFF. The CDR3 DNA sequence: TGTGCCAGCAAGACAGGGAGTTCCGAAAAACTGTTTTTT. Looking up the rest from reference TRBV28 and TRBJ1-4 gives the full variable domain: DVKVTQSSRYLVKRTGEKVFLECVQDMDHENMFWYRQDPGLGLRLIYFSYDVKMKEKGDIPEGYSVSREKKERFSLILESASTNQTSMYLCASKTGSSEKLFFGSGTQLSVL.

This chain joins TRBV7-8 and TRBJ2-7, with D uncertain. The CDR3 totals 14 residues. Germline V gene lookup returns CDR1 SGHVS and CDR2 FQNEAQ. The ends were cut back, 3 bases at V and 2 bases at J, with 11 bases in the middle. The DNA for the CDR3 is TGTGCCAGCAGCTTGGGCCCAGGACCCTACGAGCAGTACTTC. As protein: CASSLGPGPYEQYF.

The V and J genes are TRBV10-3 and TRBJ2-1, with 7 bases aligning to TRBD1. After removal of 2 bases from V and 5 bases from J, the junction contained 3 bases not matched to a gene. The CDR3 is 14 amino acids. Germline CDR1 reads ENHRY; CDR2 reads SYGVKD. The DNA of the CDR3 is TGTGCCATCAGTGAGATGGACAGGAACAATGAGCAGTTCTTC. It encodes CAISEMDRNNEQFF.

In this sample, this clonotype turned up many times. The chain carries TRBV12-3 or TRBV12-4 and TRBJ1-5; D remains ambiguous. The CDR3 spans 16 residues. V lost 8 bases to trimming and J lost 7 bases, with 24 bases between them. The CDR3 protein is CASERPLARPGQPQHF. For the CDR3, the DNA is TGTGCCAGCGAGCGCCCTTTGGCCCGACCGGGCCAGCCCCAGCATTTT.

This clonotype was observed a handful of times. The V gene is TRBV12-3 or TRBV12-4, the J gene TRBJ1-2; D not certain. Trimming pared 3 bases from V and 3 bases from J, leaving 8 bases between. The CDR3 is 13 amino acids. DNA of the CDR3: TGTGCCAGCAGTTTGCGGGGTCACTATGGCTACACCTTC. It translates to CASSLRGHYGYTF.

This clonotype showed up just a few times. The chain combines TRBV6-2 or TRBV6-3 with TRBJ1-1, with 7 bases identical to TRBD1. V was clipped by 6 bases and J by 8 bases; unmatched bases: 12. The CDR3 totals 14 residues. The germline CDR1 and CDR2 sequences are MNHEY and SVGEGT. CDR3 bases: TGTGCCAGCAGCCCGGACAGGACCATACGAGAAGCTTTCTTT. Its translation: CASSPDRTIREAFF.

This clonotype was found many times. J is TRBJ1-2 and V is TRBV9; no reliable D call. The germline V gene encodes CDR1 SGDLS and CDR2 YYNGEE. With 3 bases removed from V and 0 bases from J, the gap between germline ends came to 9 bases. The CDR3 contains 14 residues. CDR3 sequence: CASSDAPSNYGYTF. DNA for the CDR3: TGTGCCAGCAGCGACGCACCGTCTAACTATGGCTACACCTTC.

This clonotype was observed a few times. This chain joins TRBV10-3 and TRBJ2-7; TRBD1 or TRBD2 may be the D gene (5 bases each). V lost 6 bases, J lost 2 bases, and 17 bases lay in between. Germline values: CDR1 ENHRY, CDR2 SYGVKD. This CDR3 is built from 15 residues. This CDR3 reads CAIRGTEELTYEQYF. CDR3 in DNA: TGTGCCATCAGAGGGACGGAAGAGCTTACCTACGAGCAGTACTTC.

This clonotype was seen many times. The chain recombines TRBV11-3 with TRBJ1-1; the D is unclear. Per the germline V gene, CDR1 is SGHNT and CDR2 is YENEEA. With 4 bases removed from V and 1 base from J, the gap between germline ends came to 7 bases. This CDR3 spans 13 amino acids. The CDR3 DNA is TGTGCCAGCAGCTCAACTAGGAACACTGAAGCTTTCTTT. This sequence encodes CASSSTRNTEAFF.

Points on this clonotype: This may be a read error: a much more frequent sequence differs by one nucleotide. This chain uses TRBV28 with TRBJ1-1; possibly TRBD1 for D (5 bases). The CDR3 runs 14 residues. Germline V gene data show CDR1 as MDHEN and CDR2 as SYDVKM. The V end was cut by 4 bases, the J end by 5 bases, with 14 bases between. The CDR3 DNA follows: TGTGCCAGCAGTTCCTCAAGGGGCGAAACTGAAGCTTTCTTT. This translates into CASSSSRGETEAFF.

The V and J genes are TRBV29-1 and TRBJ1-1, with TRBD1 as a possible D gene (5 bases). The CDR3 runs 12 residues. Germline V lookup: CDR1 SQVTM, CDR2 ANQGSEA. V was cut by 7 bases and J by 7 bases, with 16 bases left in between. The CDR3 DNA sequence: TGCAGCGCATCCCCGGACAAAAGTGAAGCTTTCTTT. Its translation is CSASPDKSEAFF.

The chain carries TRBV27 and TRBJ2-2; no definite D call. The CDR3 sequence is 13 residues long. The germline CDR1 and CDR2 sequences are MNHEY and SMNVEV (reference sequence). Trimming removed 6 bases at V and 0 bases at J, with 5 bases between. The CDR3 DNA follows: TGTGCCAGCAGGAACTCGAACACCGGGGAGCTGTTTTTT. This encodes CASRNSNTGELFF.

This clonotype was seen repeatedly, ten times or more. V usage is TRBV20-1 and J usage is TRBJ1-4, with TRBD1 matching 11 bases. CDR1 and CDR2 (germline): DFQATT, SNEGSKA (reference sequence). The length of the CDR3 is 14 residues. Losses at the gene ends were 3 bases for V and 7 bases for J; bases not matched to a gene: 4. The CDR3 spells CSASLGTGGEKLFF. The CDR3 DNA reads TGCAGTGCTAGCCTCGGGACAGGGGGTGAAAAACTGTTTTTT.

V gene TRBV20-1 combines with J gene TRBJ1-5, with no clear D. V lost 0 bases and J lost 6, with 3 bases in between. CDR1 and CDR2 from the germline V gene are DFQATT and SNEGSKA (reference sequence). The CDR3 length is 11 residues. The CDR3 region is CSAREGQPQHF. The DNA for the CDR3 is TGCAGTGCTAGAGAAGGTCAGCCCCAGCATTTT.

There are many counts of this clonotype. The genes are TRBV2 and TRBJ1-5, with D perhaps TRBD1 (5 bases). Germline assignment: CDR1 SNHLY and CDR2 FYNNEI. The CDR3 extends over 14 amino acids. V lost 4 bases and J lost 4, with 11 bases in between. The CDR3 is CASSAEGYNQPQHF. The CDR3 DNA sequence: TGTGCCAGCAGTGCGGAGGGGTATAATCAGCCCCAGCATTTT.

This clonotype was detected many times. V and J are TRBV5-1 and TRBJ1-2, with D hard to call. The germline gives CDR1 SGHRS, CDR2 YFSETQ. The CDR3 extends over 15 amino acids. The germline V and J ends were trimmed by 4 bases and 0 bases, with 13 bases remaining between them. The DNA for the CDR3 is TGCGCCAGCAGCCTGGAGGGAGACTCTAACTATGGCTACACCTTC. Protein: CASSLEGDSNYGYTF.

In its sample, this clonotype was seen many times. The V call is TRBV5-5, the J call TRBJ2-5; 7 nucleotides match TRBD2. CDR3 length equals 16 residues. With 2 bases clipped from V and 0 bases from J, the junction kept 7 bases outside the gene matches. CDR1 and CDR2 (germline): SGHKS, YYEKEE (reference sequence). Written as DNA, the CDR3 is TGTGCCAGCAGCTTCGGCGGGGGAGAGTACCAAGAGACCCAGTACTTC. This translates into CASSFGGGEYQETQYF.

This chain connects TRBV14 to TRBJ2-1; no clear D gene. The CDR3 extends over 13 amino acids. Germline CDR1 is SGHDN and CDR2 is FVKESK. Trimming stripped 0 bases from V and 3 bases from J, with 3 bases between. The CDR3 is CASSQEIYNEQFF. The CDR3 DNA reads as TGTGCCAGCAGCCAAGAGATCTACAATGAGCAGTTCTTC.

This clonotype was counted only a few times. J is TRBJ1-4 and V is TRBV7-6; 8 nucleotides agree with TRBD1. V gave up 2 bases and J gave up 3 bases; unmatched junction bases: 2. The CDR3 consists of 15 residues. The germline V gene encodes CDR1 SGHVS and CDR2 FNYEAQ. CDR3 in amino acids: CASSLRGQANEKLFF. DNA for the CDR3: TGTGCCAGCAGCTTACGGGGACAGGCTAATGAAAAACTGTTTTTT.

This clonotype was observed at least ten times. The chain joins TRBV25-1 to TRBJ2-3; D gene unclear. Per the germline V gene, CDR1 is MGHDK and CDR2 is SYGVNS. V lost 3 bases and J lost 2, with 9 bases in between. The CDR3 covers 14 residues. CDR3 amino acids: CASSDLDITDTQYF. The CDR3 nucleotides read TGTGCCAGCAGTGATTTAGACATCACAGATACGCAGTATTTT.

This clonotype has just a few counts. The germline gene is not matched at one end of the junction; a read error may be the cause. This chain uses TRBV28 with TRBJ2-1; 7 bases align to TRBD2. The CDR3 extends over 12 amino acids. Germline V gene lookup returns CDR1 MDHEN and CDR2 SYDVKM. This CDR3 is CAGSLRGVEQFF. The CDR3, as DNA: TGTGCCGGCAGTTTACGGGGGGTTGAGCAGTTCTTC.

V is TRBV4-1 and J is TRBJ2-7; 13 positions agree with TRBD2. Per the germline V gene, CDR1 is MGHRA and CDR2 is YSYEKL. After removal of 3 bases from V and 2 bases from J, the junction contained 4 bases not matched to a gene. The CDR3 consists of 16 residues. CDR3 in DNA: TGCGCCAGCAGCCAGGTTGGGACTAGCGGGGCCTACGAGCAGTACTTC. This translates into CASSQVGTSGAYEQYF.

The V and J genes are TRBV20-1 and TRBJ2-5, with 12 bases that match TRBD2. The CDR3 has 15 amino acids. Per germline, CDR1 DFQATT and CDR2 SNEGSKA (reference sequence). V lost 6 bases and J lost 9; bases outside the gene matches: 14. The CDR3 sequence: CSAPPTSGGPVAQYF. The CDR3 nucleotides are TGCAGTGCCCCTCCAACTAGCGGGGGGCCCGTGGCCCAGTACTTC.

In nucleotides, the CDR3 is TGTGCCAGCAGTGATTCGGGTAGGGGTACAGAGACCCAGTACTTC. Translated, it gives CASSDSGRGTETQYF. V is TRBV2 and J is TRBJ2-5, with D perhaps TRBD1 (5 bases). This CDR3 has 15 residues. Trimming stripped 3 bases from V and 4 bases from J, with 15 bases between. Germline CDR1 reads SNHLY; CDR2 reads FYNNEI. Complete variable domain (other parts from reference TRBV2 and TRBJ2-5): EPEVTQTPSHQVTQMGQEVILRCVPISNHLYFYWYRQILGQKVEFLVSFYNNEISEKSEIFDDQFSVERPDGSNFTLKIRSTKLEDSAMYFCASSDSGRGTETQYFGPGTRLLVL.

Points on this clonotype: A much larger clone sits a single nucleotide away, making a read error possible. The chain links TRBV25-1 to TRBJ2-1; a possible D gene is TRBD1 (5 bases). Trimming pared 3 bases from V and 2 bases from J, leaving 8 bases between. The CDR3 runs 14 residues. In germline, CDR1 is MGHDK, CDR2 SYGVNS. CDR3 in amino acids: CASSDQGTYNEQFF. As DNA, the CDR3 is TGTGCCAGCAGTGATCAGGGAACCTACAATGAGCAGTTCTTC.

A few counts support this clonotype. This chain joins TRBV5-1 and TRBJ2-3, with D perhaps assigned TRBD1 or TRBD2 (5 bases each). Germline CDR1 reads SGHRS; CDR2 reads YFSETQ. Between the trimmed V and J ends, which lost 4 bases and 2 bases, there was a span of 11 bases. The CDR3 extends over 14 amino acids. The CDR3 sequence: CASSGTTFTDTQYF. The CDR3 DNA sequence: TGCGCCAGCAGCGGGACCACCTTCACAGATACGCAGTATTTT.